This passage covers 14 T cell receptor beta chains from one sample sequenced in a study of cytomegalovirus exposure and HLA in healthy donors. It was with 60 Vbeta and 13 Jbeta primers that the PCR ran. Sequencing used immunoSEQ multiplex PCR; TCRdb keeps in-frame clones, though not all of them. Among some 250,000 clones, 82% were seen once, and the ten largest hold 5% to 6%. Material: PBMCs. These receptors all stem from a woman aged 40 to 50 in good health and CMV-seropositive.

The J gene is TRBJ1-3, the V gene TRBV7-2; possibly TRBD1 for D (5 bases). The CDR3 totals 13 residues. Germline V gives CDR1 SGHTA, CDR2 FQGNSA. V lost 6 bases, J lost 7 bases, and 13 bases lay in between. The CDR3 region has the DNA TGTGCCAGCAGTTTACAGGAGGCTAACACCATATATTTT. Amino acids: CASSLQEANTIYF.

This rearrangement joins TRBV27 to TRBJ1-5; no clear D gene. Germline V CDR1 and CDR2: MNHEY, SMNVEV (reference sequence). The V gene lost 0 bases and the J gene lost 7 bases, with 7 bases spanning the gap. The CDR3 extends over 13 amino acids. The CDR3 is CASSLSRFQPQHF. In nucleotides, the CDR3 is TGTGCCAGCAGTTTATCTCGGTTCCAGCCCCAGCATTTT.

The chain combines TRBV5-4 with TRBJ1-1; possible D gene TRBD1, 6 bases. V was clipped by 4 bases and J by 3 bases, with 13 bases between them. Germline lookup yields CDR1 SGHNT and CDR2 YYREEE (reference sequence). The CDR3 is 14 residues long. In DNA form, the CDR3 reads TGTGCCAGCAGCCGCGACGCAGGGGACACTGAAGCTTTCTTT. Amino acid sequence: CASSRDAGDTEAFF.

The CDR3 reads CASSRRTGGRSSYNEQFF. In DNA form, the CDR3 reads TGTGCCAGCAGCCGGCGAACAGGGGGCCGCAGCTCCTACAATGAGCAGTTCTTC. This sequence joins TRBV14 and TRBJ2-1; 9 bases agree with TRBD1. Germline-derived CDR1 and CDR2 are SGHDN and FVKESK. The CDR3 has 18 residues. J gave up 0 bases and V 4 bases, and 10 bases lay outside the gene matches.

CDR3 DNA sequence: TGCAGCGCACACACGGGACAGGGGGATACACCCCTCCACTTT. This sequence encodes CSAHTGQGDTPLHF. V and J are TRBV29-1 and TRBJ1-6, with TRBD1 matching over 11 bases. J lost 11 bases, V lost 7 bases, and 10 bases had no gene match. The CDR3 is 14 amino acids. Germline assignment: CDR1 SQVTM and CDR2 ANQGSEA.

This chain joins TRBV11-2 and TRBJ1-5; D not resolved. Germline CDR1 and CDR2: SGHAT and FQNNGV. CDR3 length: 15 residues. Between the trimmed V and J ends, which lost 1 base and 4 bases, there was a span of 11 bases. This CDR3 reads CASSLGTFGNQPQHF. The CDR3 coding sequence is TGTGCCAGCAGCTTAGGTACGTTCGGTAATCAGCCCCAGCATTTT. Based on the CDR3 plus reference TRBV11-2 and TRBJ1-5, the full variable domain is EAGVAQSPRYKIIEKRQSVAFWCNPISGHATLYWYQQILGQGPKLLIQFQNNGVVDDSQLPKDRFSAERLKGVDSTLKIQPAKLEDSAVYLCASSLGTFGNQPQHFGDGTRLSIL.

This clone appeared once. The J gene is TRBJ1-5, the V gene TRBV30; 8 nucleotides align to TRBD1. Germline CDR1 GTSNPN, CDR2 SVGIG (reference sequence). The CDR3 is made up of 13 amino acids. Unmatched junction bases numbered 8, after V lost 6 bases and J lost 7 bases. The CDR3 protein is CACQTGDGQPQHF. CDR3 bases: TGTGCCTGCCAGACAGGGGACGGCCAGCCCCAGCATTTT.

J is TRBJ2-5 and V is TRBV19; D is perhaps TRBD2 (5 bases). Looked up from germline, CDR1 is LNHDA and CDR2 is SQIVND (reference sequence). This CDR3 has 13 amino acids. The V end lost 5 bases, the J end lost 5 bases, and 12 bases lay between the germline ends. CDR3 sequence (DNA): TGTGCCAGTAGTCGGGGAGCGTGGGAGACCCAGTACTTC. Protein sequence: CASSRGAWETQYF.

The rearrangement joins TRBV7-9 to TRBJ2-5; 7 nucleotides align to TRBD2. This CDR3 is built from 14 residues. Looked up from germline, CDR1 is SEHNR and CDR2 is FQNEAQ (reference sequence). The ends lost 5 bases at V and 5 bases at J; junction bases unmatched: 8. CDR3 sequence reads: CASSPSGEGETQYF. The CDR3 bases are TGTGCCAGCAGCCCTAGCGGAGAGGGGGAGACCCAGTACTTC.

This clone was seen just once. This chain links TRBV10-1 with TRBJ2-7; 9 bases match TRBD1. The CDR3 is made up of 15 amino acids. V lost 3 bases to trimming and J lost 3 bases; unmatched junction nucleotides: 6. CDR1 WNHNN and CDR2 SYGVQD come from the germline V gene (reference sequence). DNA of the CDR3: TGCGCCAGCAGTGACGGACAGGGGTTCCGCTACGAGCAGTACTTC. Residues: CASSDGQGFRYEQYF.

The V gene is TRBV11-2, the J gene TRBJ1-2; TRBD1 matches 9 bases. Looked up from germline, CDR1 is SGHAT and CDR2 is FQNNGV. CDR3 length: 13 residues. J gave up 4 bases and V 5 bases, and 2 bases lay outside the gene matches. DNA of the CDR3: TGTGCCAGCAGCCAGGACAGGGGCTATGGCTACACCTTC. Its translation is CASSQDRGYGYTF.

The chain links TRBV7-2 to TRBJ2-7; no reliable D call. There are 15 residues in the CDR3. The germline CDR1 and CDR2 sequences are SGHTA and FQGNSA. Deletions cut 5 bases from V and 4 bases from J, with 18 bases between. CDR3 bases: TGTGCCAGCAGCCCATCGGGTGGAGCTTTATACGAGCAGTACTTC. Protein sequence: CASSPSGGALYEQYF. Together with reference TRBV7-2 and TRBJ2-7, the CDR3 gives the full variable domain: GAGVSQSPSNKVTEKGKDVELRCDPISGHTALYWYRQSLGQGLEFLIYFQGNSAPDKSGLPSDRFSAERTGGSVSTLTIQRTQQEDSAVYLCASSPSGGALYEQYFGPGTRLTVT.

The chain employs TRBV14 and TRBJ1-1, with D hard to call. The CDR3 sequence is 13 residues long. V was cut by 8 bases and J by 0 bases, with 10 bases left in between. Germline V gives CDR1 SGHDN, CDR2 FVKESK. CDR3 protein: CASRDNMNTEAFF. DNA of the CDR3: TGTGCCAGCCGCGATAATATGAACACTGAAGCTTTCTTT.

V usage is TRBV6-1 and J usage is TRBJ2-5, with a possible D match to TRBD2 (5 bases). The germline gives CDR1 MNHNS, CDR2 SASEGT. Trimming took 4 bases from V and 9 from J, leaving 12 bases between them. The CDR3 has 12 amino acids. The CDR3 DNA sequence: TGTGCCAGCAGTGTTCGGGGATCGGCCCAGTACTTC. Protein sequence: CASSVRGSAQYF.